This TCR beta chain was identified in a study of vaccination and CD4 T cells after COVID-19. Deletions cut 5 bases from V and 4 bases from J, with 12 bases between. Germline V lookup: CDR1 SGHTA, CDR2 FQGNSA. The CDR3 is 15 amino acids. This clonotype was counted between two and nine times. Its matching antigen is unknown. Treatment given: roughly ten-day PBMC culture with coronavirus spike peptide pools or control peptides (ViraFEST assay). Once peptide pools had expanded antigen-specific T cells, ViraFEST sequenced TCRs. Dates of PCR positivity, March to December 2020, preceded the US Alpha, Beta and Delta variants. Study-level results: Reactive clone data from convalescent patients indicated a median of about 86% appearing only post-vaccination.

Oncomine TCR Beta short-read sequencing was applied to DNA from cultured CD4+ T cells. MiXCR was run by TCRdb on the PCR reads, yielding one entry per CDR3 protein. The sample shows some 20,000 distinct CDR3 sequences, approximately 60% of them seen only once. The sequenced material came from CD4+ T cells from blood, cultured in vitro. The receptor was isolated from a human donor who had recovered from COVID-19. This chain joins TRBV7-2 and TRBJ1-6, with D unresolved. The CDR3 sequence: CASSLMDGYNSPLHF. CDR3 sequence (DNA): TGTGCCAGCAGCCTGATGGACGGTTATAATTCACCCCTCCACTTT.